This T cell receptor beta chain was captured in a study of shared clonotypes between healthy human individuals. Broader study findings: Investigators collected only blood, and repertoires in tissues likely differ.

Profiling relied on immunoSEQ multiplex PCR, and the TCRdb table lists in-frame clones only, not all of them. The sample includes under 650,000 clones, roughly 95% of them seen just once. The CDR3 is 13 amino acids. Trimming took off 6 bases at V and 8 bases at J, with 14 bases between the two ends. CDR1 is SSHAT and CDR2 is FNYEAQ in the germline V gene (reference sequence). Note on this clone: Antigen specificity is unknown.

J is TRBJ2-1 and V is TRBV7-7; D perhaps matches TRBD1 (5 bases). The sequence was obtained from a woman aged 25 to 39 in good health. Specimen: naive CD4+ T cells sorted from blood. Subset: CD45RA+ positively selected. The CDR3 spells CASSRTTGDEQFF. DNA of the CDR3: TGTGCCAGCAGTCGGACCACAGGCGATGAGCAGTTCTTC.